This TCR beta chain was documented in a study of blood T cell dynamics during melanoma immunotherapy. Clones were read by immunoSEQ multiplex PCR, and TCRdb kept only the in-frame ones, dropping some. Of some 10,000 clones detected, roughly 80% appear once; the ten largest clones hold about a fifth. Time point specified: week 3, after first cycle of checkpoint inhibitor. Blood was drawn before treatment and at week 3 after checkpoint blockade. The sequence came from a human donor with melanoma. The specimen was blood, collected from a patient treated with checkpoint blockade.

CDR3 protein: CASTTANYGYTF. The CDR3 DNA reads TGTGCCAGTACGACAGCTAACTATGGCTACACCTTC. The chain has TRBV21-1 and TRBJ1-2; TRBD1 reflects the table's D call only, with no check against the DNA. TRBV21-1 is a pseudogene segment. CDR3 length equals 12 residues.